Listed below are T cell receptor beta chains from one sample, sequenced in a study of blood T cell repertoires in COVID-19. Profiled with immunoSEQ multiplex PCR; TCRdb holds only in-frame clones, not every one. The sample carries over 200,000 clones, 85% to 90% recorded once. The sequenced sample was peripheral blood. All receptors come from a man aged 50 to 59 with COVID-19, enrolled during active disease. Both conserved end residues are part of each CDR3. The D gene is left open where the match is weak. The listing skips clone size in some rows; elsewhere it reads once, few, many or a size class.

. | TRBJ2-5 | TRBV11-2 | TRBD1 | TGTGCCAGCAGCCCTACGCCTACAGGGGCCGGGCGAGAGACCCAGTACTTC | CASSPTPTGAGRETQYF
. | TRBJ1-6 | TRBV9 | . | TGTGCCAGCAGCTTAAGTGGAGGGGCACCTTCACCCCTCCACTTT | CASSLSGGAPSPLHF
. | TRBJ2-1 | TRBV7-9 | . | TGTGCCAGCAGCTTAGGAAGCGCTGGCAATGAGCAGTTCTTC | CASSLGSAGNEQFF
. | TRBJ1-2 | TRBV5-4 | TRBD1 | TGTGCCAGCAGCTTGGGGCAGGGGGCGCAGAATGGCTACACCTTC | CASSLGQGAQNGYTF
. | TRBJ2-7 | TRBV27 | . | TGTGCCAGCAGTTTATCGTCTAGCGTAGACTACGAGCAGTACTTC | CASSLSSSVDYEQYF
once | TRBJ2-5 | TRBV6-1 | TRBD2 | TGTGCCAGCAGTGAAGTTAGACTAGCGGGGGGGACCCAGTACTTC | CASSEVRLAGGTQYF
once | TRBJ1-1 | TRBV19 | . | TGTGCCAGTACTGAACACAAGAACACTGAAGCTTTCTTT | CASTEHKNTEAFF
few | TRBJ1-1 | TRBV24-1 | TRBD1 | TGTGCCACCAGTGATCCGCTCCCGGGGAGGGACAGGGGGCCGAGCACTGAAGCTTTCTTT | CATSDPLPGRDRGPSTEAFF
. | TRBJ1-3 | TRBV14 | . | TGTGCCAGCAGTACAGGGCCGAGAGAGAACACCATATATTTT | CASSTGPRENTIYF
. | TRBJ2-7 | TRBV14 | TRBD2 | TGTGCCAGCAGCCCAGGAGAGCTAGCGGGAGTAGGAGAGCAGTACTTC | CASSPGELAGVGEQYF
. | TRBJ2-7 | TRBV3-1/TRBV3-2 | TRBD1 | TGTGCCAGCAGCCCCCCGGCGACAGGGAACCCCCACGAGCAGTACTTC | CASSPPATGNPHEQYF
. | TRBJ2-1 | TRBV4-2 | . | TGTGCCAGCAGCCAAGCGAGTCATGAGCAGTTCTTC | CASSQASHEQFF
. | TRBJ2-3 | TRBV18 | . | TGTGCCAGCTCACCGTTGCCTAGACAGACGAGCACAGATACGCAGTATTTT | CASSPLPRQTSTDTQYF
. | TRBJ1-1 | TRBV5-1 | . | TGCGCCAGCAGCTTATATCAGGGTGGGACTGAAGCTTTCTTT | CASSLYQGGTEAFF
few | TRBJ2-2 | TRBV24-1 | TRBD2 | TGTGCCACCAGGGCTAGCGGGATCGGGGAGCTGTTTTTT | CATRASGIGELFF
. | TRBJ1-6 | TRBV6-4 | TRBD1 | TGTGCCAGCAGCGGACCCCTATGGGACAGTTATAATTCACCCCTCCACTTT | CASSGPLWDSYNSPLHF
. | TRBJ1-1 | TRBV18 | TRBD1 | TGTGCCAGCTCCGAATTGACAGGGCTTAACACTGAAGCTTTCTTT | CASSELTGLNTEAFF
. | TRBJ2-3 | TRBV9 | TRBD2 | TGTGCCAGCAGCGTAGGACTAGCGGGGGGTTTTGGCGCAGATACGCAGTATTTT | CASSVGLAGGFGADTQYF
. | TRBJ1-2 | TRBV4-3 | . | TGCGCCAGCAGCCCAGGCCGGGACTGGACCTCTAACTATGGCTACACCTTC | CASSPGRDWTSNYGYTF
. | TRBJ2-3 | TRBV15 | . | TGTGCCACCAGCAGAGGACAGGCCATGAATACGCAGTATTTT | CATSRGQAMNTQYF